The 5 T cell receptor beta chains below all came from one sample that was sequenced in a study of OX40 agonist ivuxolimab in advanced cancers. Sequenced by immunoSEQ multiplex PCR; TCRdb stores in-frame clones only, minus some. The sample carries 25,000 to 35,000 clones, 84% recorded once. The material was CD4+ or CD8+ T cells sorted from blood, obtained in a trial of the OX40 agonist ivuxolimab. The receptors derive from an adult with an advanced solid tumor such as melanoma, head and neck, liver or kidney cancer.

The chain combines TRBV5-1 with TRBJ2-7, with 10 positions matching TRBD2. CDR3 length equals 16 residues. V shed 5 bases, J shed 4 bases, and the junction held 12 bases outside the gene matches. From germline, CDR1 is SGHRS and CDR2 YFSETQ. The CDR3 nucleotides read TGCGCCAGCAGTTTGCCCGAGCGGGAGGGCCTTTACGAGCAGTACTTC. Translated: CASSLPEREGLYEQYF.

This clone was counted a single time. This chain uses TRBV9 with TRBJ2-1; 9 positions agree with TRBD1. CDR3 length equals 17 residues. V lost 0 bases, J lost 6 bases, and 10 bases stayed unmatched. The germline V gene has CDR1 SGDLS and CDR2 YYNGEE. DNA of the CDR3: TGTGCCAGCAGCGTAGTTAGAGCCGGGACAGGGATCAATGAGCAGTTCTTC. Encoded protein: CASSVVRAGTGINEQFF.

The chain is built from TRBV29-1 and TRBJ2-6; no clear D gene. The CDR3 consists of 15 residues. From germline, CDR1 is SQVTM and CDR2 ANQGSEA. The V end was cut by 6 bases, the J end by 4 bases, with 16 bases between. The CDR3 DNA follows: TGCAGCGTCCTACCGCCCGAGACAGGGGCCAACGTCCTGACTTTC. It translates to CSVLPPETGANVLTF.

This chain connects TRBV9 to TRBJ2-4, with TRBD2 identical over 13 bases. This CDR3 is 17 amino acids long. Germline V gene data show CDR1 as SGDLS and CDR2 as YYNGEE. The junction had 7 bases not matched to a gene; V was cut back by 0 bases and J by 7 bases. The CDR3: CASSVGTTSGRGNIQYF. The CDR3 DNA follows: TGTGCCAGCAGCGTAGGAACAACTAGCGGGAGGGGGAACATTCAGTACTTC.

J is TRBJ2-3 and V is TRBV28; D is perhaps TRBD1 (5 bases). The germline CDR1 and CDR2 sequences are MDHEN and SYDVKM. The V gene lost 4 bases and the J gene lost 8 bases, with 22 bases spanning the gap. This CDR3 has 16 residues. For the CDR3, the DNA is TGTGCCAGCAGTTCAGCGACGACAGATTCCTCAAGTACGCAGTATTTT. This codes for CASSSATTDSSSTQYF.